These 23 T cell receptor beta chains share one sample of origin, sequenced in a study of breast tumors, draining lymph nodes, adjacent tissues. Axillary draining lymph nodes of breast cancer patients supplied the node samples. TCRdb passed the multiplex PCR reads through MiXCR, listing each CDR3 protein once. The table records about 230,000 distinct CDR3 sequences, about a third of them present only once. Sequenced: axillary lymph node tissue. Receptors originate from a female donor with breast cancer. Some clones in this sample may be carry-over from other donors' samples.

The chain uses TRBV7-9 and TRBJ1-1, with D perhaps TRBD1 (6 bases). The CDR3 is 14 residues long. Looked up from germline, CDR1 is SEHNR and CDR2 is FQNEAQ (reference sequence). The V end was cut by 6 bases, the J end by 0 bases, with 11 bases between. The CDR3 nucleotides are TGTGCCAGCAGTTCAGGGGCGATGAACACTGAAGCTTTCTTT. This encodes CASSSGAMNTEAFF.

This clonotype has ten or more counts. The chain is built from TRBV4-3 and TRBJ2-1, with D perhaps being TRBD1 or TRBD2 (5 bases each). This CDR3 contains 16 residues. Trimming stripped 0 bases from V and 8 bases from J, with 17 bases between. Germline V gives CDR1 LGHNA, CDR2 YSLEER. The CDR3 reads CASSQETAALGYEQFF. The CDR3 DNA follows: TGCGCCAGCAGCCAAGAGACAGCGGCCCTAGGGTATGAGCAGTTCTTC.

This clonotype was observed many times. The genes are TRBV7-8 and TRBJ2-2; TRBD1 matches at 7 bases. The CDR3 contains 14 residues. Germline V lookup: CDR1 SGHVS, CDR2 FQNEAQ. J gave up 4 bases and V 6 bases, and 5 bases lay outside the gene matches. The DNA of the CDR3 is TGTGCCAGCAGAACAGGGGACGGCACCGGGGAGCTGTTTTTT. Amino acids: CASRTGDGTGELFF.

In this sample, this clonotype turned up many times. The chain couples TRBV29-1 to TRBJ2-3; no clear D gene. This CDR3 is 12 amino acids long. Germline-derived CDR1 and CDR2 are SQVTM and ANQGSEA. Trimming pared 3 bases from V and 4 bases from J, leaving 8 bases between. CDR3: CSVEVAADTQYF. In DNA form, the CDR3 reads TGCAGCGTTGAGGTAGCAGCAGATACGCAGTATTTT.

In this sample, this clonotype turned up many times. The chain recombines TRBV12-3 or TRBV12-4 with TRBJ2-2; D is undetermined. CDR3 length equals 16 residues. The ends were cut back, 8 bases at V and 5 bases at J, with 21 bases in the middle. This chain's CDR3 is CASLRGQTIRTGELFF. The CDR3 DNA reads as TGTGCCAGCTTGCGAGGCCAAACGATAAGAACCGGGGAGCTGTTTTTT.

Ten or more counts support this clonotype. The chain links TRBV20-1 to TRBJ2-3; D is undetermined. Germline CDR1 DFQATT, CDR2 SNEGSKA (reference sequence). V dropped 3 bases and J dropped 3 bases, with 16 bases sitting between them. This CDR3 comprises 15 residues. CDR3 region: CSASLRRRSTDTQYF. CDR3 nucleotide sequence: TGCAGTGCTAGTTTGCGTCGTAGGTCAACAGATACGCAGTATTTT.

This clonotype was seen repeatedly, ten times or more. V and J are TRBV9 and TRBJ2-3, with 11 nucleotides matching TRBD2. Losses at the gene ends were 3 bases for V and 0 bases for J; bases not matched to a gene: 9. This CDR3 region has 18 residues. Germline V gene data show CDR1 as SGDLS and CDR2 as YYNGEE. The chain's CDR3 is CASSAFSRTSGSTDTQYF. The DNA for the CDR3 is TGTGCCAGCAGCGCTTTCTCCCGGACTAGCGGGAGCACAGATACGCAGTATTTT.

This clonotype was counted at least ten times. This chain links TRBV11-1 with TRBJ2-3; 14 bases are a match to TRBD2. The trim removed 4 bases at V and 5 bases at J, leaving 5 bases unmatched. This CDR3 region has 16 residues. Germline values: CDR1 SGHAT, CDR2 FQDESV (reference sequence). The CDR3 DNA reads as TGTGCCAGCAGCTCGACTAGCGGGAGGGCCGGAGATACGCAGTATTTT. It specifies CASSSTSGRAGDTQYF.

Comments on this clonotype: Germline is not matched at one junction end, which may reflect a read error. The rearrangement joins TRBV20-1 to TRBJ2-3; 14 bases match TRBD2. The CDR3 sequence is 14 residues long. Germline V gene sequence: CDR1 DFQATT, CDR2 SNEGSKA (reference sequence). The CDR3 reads CSARETSGRGTRYF. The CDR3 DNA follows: TGCAGTGCTAGGGAGACTAGCGGGAGGGGCACGCGGTATTTT.

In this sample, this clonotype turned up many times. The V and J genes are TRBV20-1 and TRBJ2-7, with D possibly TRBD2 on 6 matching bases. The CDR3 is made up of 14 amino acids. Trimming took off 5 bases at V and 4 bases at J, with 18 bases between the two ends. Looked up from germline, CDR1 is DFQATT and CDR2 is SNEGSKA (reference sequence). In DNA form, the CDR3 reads TGCAGTGCTCCCCCCGGGCGGGATCCTTACGAGCAGTACTTC. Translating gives CSAPPGRDPYEQYF.

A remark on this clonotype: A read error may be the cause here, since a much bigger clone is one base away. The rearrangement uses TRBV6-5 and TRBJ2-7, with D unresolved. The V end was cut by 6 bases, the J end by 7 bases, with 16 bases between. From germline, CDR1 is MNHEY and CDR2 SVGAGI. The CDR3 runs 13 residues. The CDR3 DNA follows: TGTGCCAGCAGGCGCTACCGAATTGGGGAGCAGTACTTC. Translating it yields CASRRYRIGEQYF.

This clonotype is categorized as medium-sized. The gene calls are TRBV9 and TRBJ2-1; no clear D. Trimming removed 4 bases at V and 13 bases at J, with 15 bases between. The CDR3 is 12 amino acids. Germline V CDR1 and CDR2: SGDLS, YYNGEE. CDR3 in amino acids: CASSPLGRNQFF. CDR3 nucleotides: TGTGCCAGCAGCCCACTGGGCCGAAATCAGTTCTTC.

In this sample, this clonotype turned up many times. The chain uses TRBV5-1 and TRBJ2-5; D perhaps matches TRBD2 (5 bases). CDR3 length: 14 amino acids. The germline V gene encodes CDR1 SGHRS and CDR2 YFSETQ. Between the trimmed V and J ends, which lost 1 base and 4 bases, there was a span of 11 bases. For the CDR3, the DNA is TGCGCCAGCAGCTTGCCGGGCCGGGGAGAGACCCAGTACTTC. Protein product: CASSLPGRGETQYF.

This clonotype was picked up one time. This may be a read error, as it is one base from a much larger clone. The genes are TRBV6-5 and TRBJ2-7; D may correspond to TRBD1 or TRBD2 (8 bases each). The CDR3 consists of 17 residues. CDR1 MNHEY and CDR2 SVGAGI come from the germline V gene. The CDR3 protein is CASSHSREATGACEQYF. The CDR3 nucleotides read TGTGCCAGCAGTCACTCGCGGGAGGCGACAGGGGCCTGCGAGCAGTACTTC.

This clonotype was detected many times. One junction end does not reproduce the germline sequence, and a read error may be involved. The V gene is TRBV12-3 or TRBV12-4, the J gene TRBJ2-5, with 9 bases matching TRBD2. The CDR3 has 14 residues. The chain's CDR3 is CASSLAGAGETQYF. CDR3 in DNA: TGTGCCAGCAGCTTAGCGGGAGCCGGGGAGACCCAGTACTTC.

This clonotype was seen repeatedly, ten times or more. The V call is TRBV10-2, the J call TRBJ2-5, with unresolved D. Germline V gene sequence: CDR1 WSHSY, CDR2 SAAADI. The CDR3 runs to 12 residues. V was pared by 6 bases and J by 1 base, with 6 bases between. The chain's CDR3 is CASSPVQETQYF. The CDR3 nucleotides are TGCGCCAGCAGCCCGGTCCAAGAGACCCAGTACTTC.

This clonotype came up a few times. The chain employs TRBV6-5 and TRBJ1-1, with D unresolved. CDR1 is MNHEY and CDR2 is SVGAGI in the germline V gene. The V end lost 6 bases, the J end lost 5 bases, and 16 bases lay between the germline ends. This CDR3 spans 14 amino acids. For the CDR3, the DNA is TGTGCCAGCAGGGCCCGCGAGCGCCGGACTGAAGCTTTCTTT. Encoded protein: CASRARERRTEAFF.

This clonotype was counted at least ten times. The CDR3 sequence is CASRMAGGGTLGNTIYF. CDR3 in DNA: TGCGCCAGCAGAATGGCAGGGGGTGGAACTCTTGGAAACACCATATATTTT. The chain is built from TRBV5-1 and TRBJ1-3, with 7 bases matching TRBD1. This CDR3 has 17 amino acids. From germline, CDR1 is SGHRS and CDR2 YFSETQ. J lost 3 bases, V lost 5 bases, and 14 bases had no gene match.

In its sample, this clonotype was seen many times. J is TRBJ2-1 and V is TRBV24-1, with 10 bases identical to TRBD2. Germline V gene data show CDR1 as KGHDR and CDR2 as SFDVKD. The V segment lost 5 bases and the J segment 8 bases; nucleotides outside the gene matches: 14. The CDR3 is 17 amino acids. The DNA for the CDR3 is TGTGCCACCAGTGCCCCCCCGGCTAGCGGGAGACCGCATGAGCAGTTCTTC. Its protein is CATSAPPASGRPHEQFF.

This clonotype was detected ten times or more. The CDR3 DNA sequence: TGTGCCACCAGCAGAGCCCAGGGACTAGCGGGTTACAATGAGCAGTTCTTC. Translating gives CATSRAQGLAGYNEQFF. The chain links TRBV15 to TRBJ2-1; TRBD2 matches 12 bases. V shed 1 base, J shed 4 bases, and the junction held 5 bases outside the gene matches. CDR1 and CDR2 (germline): LNHNV, YYDKDF (reference sequence). The CDR3 has 17 residues.

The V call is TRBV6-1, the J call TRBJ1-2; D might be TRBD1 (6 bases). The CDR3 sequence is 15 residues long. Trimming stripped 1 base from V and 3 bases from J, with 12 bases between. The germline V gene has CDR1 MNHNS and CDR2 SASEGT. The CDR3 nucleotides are TGTGCCAGCAGTGAAGTACAGGGACTCGACTATGGCTACACCTTC. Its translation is CASSEVQGLDYGYTF.

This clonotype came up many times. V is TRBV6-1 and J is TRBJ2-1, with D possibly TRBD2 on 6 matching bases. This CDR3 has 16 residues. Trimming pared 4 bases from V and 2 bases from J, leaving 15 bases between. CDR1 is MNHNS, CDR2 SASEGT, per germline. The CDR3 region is CASSAVGRTAYNEQFF. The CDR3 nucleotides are TGTGCCAGCAGTGCCGTAGGGAGGACCGCCTACAATGAGCAGTTCTTC.

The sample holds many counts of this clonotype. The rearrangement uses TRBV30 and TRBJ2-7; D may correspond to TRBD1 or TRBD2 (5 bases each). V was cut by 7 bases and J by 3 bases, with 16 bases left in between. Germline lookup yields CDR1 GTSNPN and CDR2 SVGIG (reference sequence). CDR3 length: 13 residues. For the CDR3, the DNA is TGTGCCTCTGGACGGGGCGTGGGCTACGAGCAGTACTTC. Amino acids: CASGRGVGYEQYF.